These T cell receptor beta chains were read from a single sample in a study of blood T cell repertoires in COVID-19. Clones were read by immunoSEQ multiplex PCR, and TCRdb kept only the in-frame ones, dropping some. This table holds around 320,000 clones, about nine tenths found once. The sequenced sample was PBMCs or T cells enriched from blood (not recorded which). Receptor source: a woman between 45 and 65 years old who had been exposed to COVID-19. Both conserved end residues are part of each CDR3. Each record gives: J gene, V gene, clone size, D gene, CDR3 length, CDR3 protein, CDR3 DNA. The D gene is left open where the match is weak. Size is stated for part of the rows, as once, few or many counts, or as a class when the clone is expanded.

j_call: TRBJ1-1; v_call: TRBV7-9; clone_size: .; d_call: .; cdr3_length: 17; cdr3_aa: CASSPTVDSIRGTEAFF; cdr3_nt: TGTGCCAGCAGCCCGACCGTAGACTCAATCAGGGGCACTGAAGCTTTCTTT
j_call: TRBJ1-5; v_call: TRBV19; clone_size: .; d_call: .; cdr3_length: 14; cdr3_aa: CASTRPEGRQPQHF; cdr3_nt: TGTGCCAGTACGAGGCCAGAGGGTCGTCAGCCCCAGCATTTT
j_call: TRBJ1-1; v_call: TRBV12-5; clone_size: once; d_call: TRBD1; cdr3_length: 15; cdr3_aa: CASGLGQGMNTEAFF; cdr3_nt: TGTGCTAGTGGTTTGGGACAGGGAATGAACACTGAAGCTTTCTTT
j_call: TRBJ1-2; v_call: TRBV2; clone_size: few; d_call: TRBD1; cdr3_length: 15; cdr3_aa: CASSEQGQGFYGYTF; cdr3_nt: TGTGCCAGCAGTGAACAGGGACAGGGATTCTATGGCTACACCTTC
j_call: TRBJ1-1; v_call: TRBV3-1/TRBV3-2; clone_size: .; d_call: TRBD1; cdr3_length: 14; cdr3_aa: CASNVGLGQGEAFF; cdr3_nt: TGTGCCAGCAATGTGGGTTTGGGACAGGGTGAAGCTTTCTTT
j_call: TRBJ2-2; v_call: TRBV28; clone_size: .; d_call: .; cdr3_length: 14; cdr3_aa: CASFPALNTGELFF; cdr3_nt: TGTGCCAGCTTCCCCGCCCTAAACACCGGGGAGCTGTTTTTT
j_call: TRBJ2-4; v_call: TRBV5-1; clone_size: .; d_call: .; cdr3_length: 12; cdr3_aa: CASSLEGDIQYF; cdr3_nt: TGCGCCAGCAGCTTGGAAGGGGACATTCAGTACTTC
j_call: TRBJ2-7; v_call: TRBV9; clone_size: .; d_call: .; cdr3_length: 16; cdr3_aa: CASSVSGGAQTYEQYF; cdr3_nt: TGTGCCAGCAGCGTGAGTGGAGGGGCACAAACCTACGAGCAGTACTTC
j_call: TRBJ2-5; v_call: TRBV5-8; clone_size: once; d_call: TRBD2; cdr3_length: 16; cdr3_aa: CASSLDRGVQQETQYF; cdr3_nt: TGTGCCAGCAGCTTGGACCGGGGGGTTCAACAAGAGACCCAGTACTTC
j_call: TRBJ2-2; v_call: TRBV7-6; clone_size: .; d_call: TRBD2; cdr3_length: 17; cdr3_aa: CASSSPLAGANTGELFF; cdr3_nt: TGTGCCAGCAGCTCTCCACTAGCGGGGGCGAACACCGGGGAGCTGTTTTTT
j_call: TRBJ2-5; v_call: TRBV9; clone_size: .; d_call: TRBD2; cdr3_length: 20; cdr3_aa: CASSPRLWSSGGARQETQYF; cdr3_nt: TGTGCCAGCAGCCCCCGTCTGTGGTCTAGCGGGGGGGCTCGTCAAGAGACCCAGTACTTC
j_call: TRBJ2-7; v_call: TRBV6-5; clone_size: .; d_call: TRBD1; cdr3_length: 11; cdr3_aa: CASGQGAEQYF; cdr3_nt: TGTGCCAGCGGACAGGGAGCCGAGCAGTACTTC
j_call: TRBJ2-7; v_call: TRBV5-1; clone_size: .; d_call: TRBD2; cdr3_length: 18; cdr3_aa: CASSRSGTSGESSYEQYF; cdr3_nt: TGCGCCAGCAGCCGCTCCGGGACTAGCGGGGAAAGCTCCTACGAGCAGTACTTC
j_call: TRBJ1-2; v_call: TRBV11-2; clone_size: .; d_call: TRBD1; cdr3_length: 13; cdr3_aa: CASSLFQWDSGTF; cdr3_nt: TGTGCCAGCAGCTTATTTCAGTGGGACAGCGGCACTTTC
j_call: TRBJ1-2; v_call: TRBV3-1/TRBV3-2; clone_size: few; d_call: .; cdr3_length: 12; cdr3_aa: CASSQGRNGYTF; cdr3_nt: TGTGCCAGCAGCCAAGGGCGGAATGGCTACACCTTC
j_call: TRBJ2-7; v_call: TRBV15; clone_size: .; d_call: .; cdr3_length: 15; cdr3_aa: CATSRGGVGSYEQYF; cdr3_nt: TGTGCCACCAGCAGAGGGGGGGTTGGCTCCTACGAGCAGTACTTC
j_call: TRBJ2-7; v_call: TRBV3-1/TRBV3-2; clone_size: few; d_call: TRBD2; cdr3_length: 16; cdr3_aa: CASSTTRTGRDYEQYF; cdr3_nt: TGTGCCAGCAGCACTACCAGGACGGGGAGGGACTACGAGCAGTACTTC
j_call: TRBJ1-1; v_call: TRBV15; clone_size: .; d_call: TRBD1; cdr3_length: 15; cdr3_aa: CATSRKLGQGSEAFF; cdr3_nt: TGTGCCACCAGCCGCAAGCTTGGACAGGGCAGTGAAGCTTTCTTT
j_call: TRBJ2-5; v_call: TRBV29-1; clone_size: once; d_call: TRBD1; cdr3_length: 13; cdr3_aa: CSAQQGLQETQYF; cdr3_nt: TGCAGCGCACAACAGGGGCTACAAGAGACCCAGTACTTC
j_call: TRBJ1-4; v_call: TRBV15; clone_size: few; d_call: TRBD1; cdr3_length: 15; cdr3_aa: CATSVAGGRNEKLFF; cdr3_nt: TGTGCCACCAGCGTCGCAGGGGGCAGAAATGAAAAACTGTTTTTT
j_call: TRBJ2-1; v_call: TRBV19; clone_size: .; d_call: TRBD1; cdr3_length: 15; cdr3_aa: CASSEPGQGRNEQFF; cdr3_nt: TGTGCCAGTAGTGAACCGGGACAGGGAAGGAATGAGCAGTTCTTC
j_call: TRBJ1-1; v_call: TRBV11-2; clone_size: .; d_call: TRBD1; cdr3_length: 14; cdr3_aa: CASSLTGGPTEAFF; cdr3_nt: TGTGCCAGCAGCTTGACAGGGGGACCCACTGAAGCTTTCTTT
j_call: TRBJ1-2; v_call: TRBV7-2; clone_size: .; d_call: TRBD1; cdr3_length: 14; cdr3_aa: CASSLGTGHYGYTF; cdr3_nt: TGTGCCAGCAGCTTAGGGACAGGGCACTATGGCTACACCTTC
j_call: TRBJ1-4; v_call: TRBV3-1/TRBV3-2; clone_size: .; d_call: .; cdr3_length: 16; cdr3_aa: CASSQFGTGVNEKLFF; cdr3_nt: TGTGCCAGCAGCCAATTCGGAACAGGTGTTAATGAAAAACTGTTTTTT
j_call: TRBJ1-2; v_call: TRBV3-1/TRBV3-2; clone_size: .; d_call: .; cdr3_length: 13; cdr3_aa: CASSQGHLYGYTF; cdr3_nt: TGTGCCAGCAGCCAAGGACACCTCTATGGCTACACCTTC
j_call: TRBJ2-1; v_call: TRBV7-8; clone_size: .; d_call: .; cdr3_length: 15; cdr3_aa: CASSLGGTTVGEQFF; cdr3_nt: TGTGCCAGCAGCTTAGGGGGGACAACGGTCGGTGAGCAGTTCTTC
j_call: TRBJ1-2; v_call: TRBV9; clone_size: .; d_call: .; cdr3_length: 14; cdr3_aa: CASSAGEANYGYTF; cdr3_nt: TGTGCCAGCAGCGCAGGTGAAGCTAACTATGGCTACACCTTC
j_call: TRBJ1-4; v_call: TRBV6-5; clone_size: .; d_call: .; cdr3_length: 15; cdr3_aa: CASSYSPGSNEKLFF; cdr3_nt: TGTGCCAGCAGTTACTCCCCAGGGTCGAATGAAAAACTGTTTTTT
j_call: TRBJ1-5; v_call: TRBV19; clone_size: once; d_call: .; cdr3_length: 18; cdr3_aa: CASSIRVGGMGNNQPQHF; cdr3_nt: TGTGCCAGTAGTATACGGGTCGGGGGAATGGGGAATAATCAGCCCCAGCATTTT
j_call: TRBJ2-1; v_call: TRBV25-1; clone_size: .; d_call: .; cdr3_length: 14; cdr3_aa: CASSQPGSYNEQFF; cdr3_nt: TGTGCCAGCAGCCAACCGGGCTCCTACAATGAGCAGTTCTTC
j_call: TRBJ1-6; v_call: TRBV9; clone_size: .; d_call: TRBD1; cdr3_length: 17; cdr3_aa: CASSLGIETGLGSPLHF; cdr3_nt: TGTGCCAGCAGCCTGGGGATTGAGACAGGGTTGGGTTCACCCCTCCACTTT
j_call: TRBJ1-2; v_call: TRBV7-8; clone_size: .; d_call: .; cdr3_length: 15; cdr3_aa: CASSSRLGGNYGYTF; cdr3_nt: TGTGCCAGCAGCTCCCGCTTGGGGGGGAACTATGGCTACACCTTC
j_call: TRBJ2-5; v_call: TRBV30; clone_size: .; d_call: TRBD2; cdr3_length: 15; cdr3_aa: CAWTILAGPQETQYF; cdr3_nt: TGTGCCTGGACGATATTAGCGGGGCCCCAAGAGACCCAGTACTTC
j_call: TRBJ1-1; v_call: TRBV7-9; clone_size: .; d_call: TRBD1; cdr3_length: 15; cdr3_aa: CASSFRTGLGTEAFF; cdr3_nt: TGTGCCAGCAGCTTCCGGACAGGGTTGGGCACTGAAGCTTTCTTT
j_call: TRBJ2-1; v_call: TRBV9; clone_size: .; d_call: .; cdr3_length: 16; cdr3_aa: CASSAPQHQADHEQFF; cdr3_nt: TGTGCCAGCAGCGCCCCCCAACATCAGGCAGACCATGAGCAGTTCTTC
j_call: TRBJ1-1; v_call: TRBV6-5; clone_size: .; d_call: TRBD1; cdr3_length: 14; cdr3_aa: CASSFGQGNTEAFF; cdr3_nt: TGTGCCAGCAGTTTCGGACAGGGGAACACTGAAGCTTTCTTT
j_call: TRBJ2-5; v_call: TRBV5-1; clone_size: .; d_call: .; cdr3_length: 13; cdr3_aa: CASSLHREETQYF; cdr3_nt: TGCGCCAGCAGCTTGCACAGGGAAGAGACCCAGTACTTC
j_call: TRBJ1-1; v_call: TRBV7-6; clone_size: few; d_call: .; cdr3_length: 14; cdr3_aa: CASSPSGAGTEAFF; cdr3_nt: TGTGCCAGCAGCCCCTCGGGTGCGGGGACTGAAGCTTTCTTT
j_call: TRBJ1-4; v_call: TRBV4-1; clone_size: .; d_call: TRBD1; cdr3_length: 16; cdr3_aa: CASSQDRGQGDEKLFF; cdr3_nt: TGCGCCAGCAGCCAAGATAGGGGACAGGGGGATGAAAAACTGTTTTTT
j_call: TRBJ1-5; v_call: TRBV19; clone_size: .; d_call: TRBD1; cdr3_length: 14; cdr3_aa: CASSGRGSNQPQHF; cdr3_nt: TGTGCCAGTAGTGGCAGGGGGAGCAATCAGCCCCAGCATTTT
j_call: TRBJ2-7; v_call: TRBV29-1; clone_size: .; d_call: TRBD1; cdr3_length: 14; cdr3_aa: CSVEDPDRDTLQYF; cdr3_nt: TGCAGCGTTGAAGATCCCGACAGGGACACCCTCCAGTACTTC
j_call: TRBJ2-3; v_call: TRBV6-4; clone_size: .; d_call: TRBD2; cdr3_length: 16; cdr3_aa: CASSDGSGGAADTQYF; cdr3_nt: TGTGCCAGCAGTGACGGTAGCGGGGGGGCCGCAGATACGCAGTATTTT
j_call: TRBJ1-1; v_call: TRBV7-2; clone_size: .; d_call: .; cdr3_length: 18; cdr3_aa: CASSDPDSRYPNPREAFF; cdr3_nt: TGTGCCAGCAGCGACCCGGACAGCCGATACCCCAACCCCCGGGAAGCTTTCTTT
j_call: TRBJ1-4; v_call: TRBV7-9; clone_size: .; d_call: .; cdr3_length: 14; cdr3_aa: CASSAGQLNEKLFF; cdr3_nt: TGTGCCAGCAGCGCCGGACAGCTTAATGAAAAACTGTTTTTT
j_call: TRBJ1-4; v_call: TRBV4-1; clone_size: .; d_call: .; cdr3_length: 16; cdr3_aa: CASSLHPGNTNEKLFF; cdr3_nt: TGCGCCAGCAGCCTTCACCCGGGGAATACTAATGAAAAACTGTTTTTT
j_call: TRBJ2-7; v_call: TRBV11-2; clone_size: few; d_call: TRBD1; cdr3_length: 16; cdr3_aa: CASSLDSQGAPLGQYF; cdr3_nt: TGTGCCAGCAGCTTAGATTCACAGGGGGCCCCATTAGGGCAGTACTTC
j_call: TRBJ1-2; v_call: TRBV3-1/TRBV3-2; clone_size: .; d_call: .; cdr3_length: 15; cdr3_aa: CASSQGQGLNYGYTF; cdr3_nt: TGTGCCAGCAGCCAAGGTCAGGGATTGAACTATGGCTACACCTTC